Listed below are T cell receptor beta chains from one sample, sequenced in a study of blood T cell repertoires in COVID-19. Assay: immunoSEQ multiplex PCR; the TCRdb copy retains only in-frame clones and omits some. The sample comprises hundreds of thousands of clones, roughly 90% of which are singletons, and 4.5% to 5.5% rests with the top ten. The material sequenced was PBMCs or T cells enriched from blood (not recorded which). These receptors all stem from a man aged 60-69 years who had recovered from COVID-19. CDR3s leave out the opening cysteine and the closing phenylalanine or tryptophan.

v_call cdr3_aa
TRBV28 ASSRPGQGFADTQY
TRBV6-5 ASSYTGLATTYEQY
TRBV7-2 ASKEQSNTGELF
TRBV11-2 ASSPPGLAAWVDEQF
TRBV11-3 ASSLDSGHRSGANVLT
TRBV5-1 ASSPSRGPGELF
TRBV6-5 ASSPQGTGAGEQY
TRBV4-1 ASSRLGQGAYIQY
TRBV30 AWAVRTNTDTQY
TRBV7-9 ASSPGSSGETQY
TRBV27 ASSLWAGGTYEQY
TRBV6-5 ASSYVASGIQETQY
TRBV2 ASRQDINTEAF
TRBV6-5 ASTAGTSNYGYT
TRBV7-9 ASSSLLRAGVVGEQF
TRBV7-9 ASSLATANEKLF
TRBV7-2 ASSYKTGVNEKLF
TRBV28 ASSSPGVVNQPQH
TRBV5-5 ASSASSGIAGELF
TRBV7-9 ASRGSGELF
TRBV5-1 ASSQDRAGTEAF
TRBV2 ASRREGPLRFRQF
TRBV19 ASKPGGMNTEAF
TRBV21-1 ASSKRSRGANYGYT
TRBV7-8 ASSPRQGGYF
TRBV6-5 ASSPRDRGPYEQY
TRBV5-6 ASSRTGVNIQY
TRBV20-1 SASFQGRDTQY
TRBV3-1/TRBV3-2 ASSQEVLAGMGETQY
TRBV6-5 ASSSLQSGYSPLH
TRBV29-1 SVADNTYEKLF
TRBV29-1 SGGQGGAGELF
TRBV5-6 ASSSWSMPYEQY
TRBV7-2 ASSLDQGREKLF
TRBV5-8 ASSTIGTGKETQY
TRBV2 ASSAYRVAGAEAF
TRBV7-3 ASSQGLAGLNEQF
TRBV4-1 ASSRNIGGLNTEAF
TRBV28 ASSLPLGQAYTEAF